This T cell receptor beta chain was found in a study of cytomegalovirus exposure and HLA in healthy donors. Whole-study context: Samples from HLA-typed donors yielded about 85 million unique TCRs in an early data release. Study-level findings and limits: A link between a missense DCLRE1C variant and TCR beta V- and J-gene trimming emerged from a later analysis. Later work found most CMV-associated TCR beta chains apparently HLA-restricted.

Those who donated were healthy bone marrow donors. PCR involved 60 Vbeta and 13 Jbeta primers. Sequenced by immunoSEQ multiplex PCR; TCRdb stores in-frame clones only, minus some. The sample records fewer than 120,000 clones, around 86% being singletons. A note on this clone: Its antigen remains unidentified.

Germline CDR1 reads SQVTM; CDR2 reads ANQGSEA. V shed 1 base and J shed 8 bases, with 14 bases lying between them. There are 13 residues in the CDR3. Sequenced material: PBMCs. This receptor was obtained from a man aged 40-55 years in good health and CMV-seronegative. The J gene is TRBJ1-2, the V gene TRBV29-1; D uncertain. CDR3 region: CSVEASGSSGYTF. The CDR3 DNA follows: TGCAGCGTTGAAGCGTCGGGGTCTAGCGGCTACACCTTC.